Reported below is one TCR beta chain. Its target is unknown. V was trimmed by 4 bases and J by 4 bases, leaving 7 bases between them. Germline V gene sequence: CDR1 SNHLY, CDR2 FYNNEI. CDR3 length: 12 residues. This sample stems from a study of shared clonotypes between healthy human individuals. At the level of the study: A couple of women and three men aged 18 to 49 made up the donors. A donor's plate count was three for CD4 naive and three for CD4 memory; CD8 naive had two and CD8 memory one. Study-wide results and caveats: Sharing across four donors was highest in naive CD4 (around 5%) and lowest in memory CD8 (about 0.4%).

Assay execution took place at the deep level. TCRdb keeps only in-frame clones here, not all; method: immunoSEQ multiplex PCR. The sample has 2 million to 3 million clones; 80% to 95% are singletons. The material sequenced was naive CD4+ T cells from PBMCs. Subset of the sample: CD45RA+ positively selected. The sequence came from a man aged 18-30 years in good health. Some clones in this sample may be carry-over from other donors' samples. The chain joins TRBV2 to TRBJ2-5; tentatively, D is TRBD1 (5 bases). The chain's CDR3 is CASSGGTETQYF. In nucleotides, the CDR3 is TGTGCCAGCAGTGGGGGCACAGAGACCCAGTACTTC.